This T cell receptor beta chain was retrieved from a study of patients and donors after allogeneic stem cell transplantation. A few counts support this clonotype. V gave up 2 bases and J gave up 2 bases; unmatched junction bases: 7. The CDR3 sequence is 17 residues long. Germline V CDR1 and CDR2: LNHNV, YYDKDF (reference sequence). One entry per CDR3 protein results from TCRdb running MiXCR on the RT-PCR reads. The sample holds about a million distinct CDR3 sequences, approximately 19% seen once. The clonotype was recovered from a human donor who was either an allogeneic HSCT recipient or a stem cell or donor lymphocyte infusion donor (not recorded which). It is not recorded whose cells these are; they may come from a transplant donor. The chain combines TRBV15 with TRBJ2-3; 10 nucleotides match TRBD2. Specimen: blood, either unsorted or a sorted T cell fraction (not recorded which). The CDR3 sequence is CATSRPSGGPNTDTQYF. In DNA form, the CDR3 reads TGTGCCACCAGCAGACCTAGCGGGGGCCCTAACACAGATACGCAGTATTTT.